This T cell receptor beta chain was sequenced in a study of cytomegalovirus exposure and HLA in healthy donors. Study context: The approximately 130 validation repertoires matched the approximately 700 first-cohort repertoires in platform, a later analysis reported. Points from the study as a whole: There were a few CMV-associated chains whose specificity for CMV antigens was confirmed in vitro.

Sequenced by immunoSEQ multiplex PCR; TCRdb stores in-frame clones only, minus some. The data show roughly 150,000 clones, around nine tenths seen once. As regards this clone: The antigen is unknown.

The CDR3 length is 15 residues. Per the germline V gene, CDR1 is MDHEN and CDR2 is SYDVKM. Losses at the gene ends were 3 bases for V and 4 bases for J; bases not matched to a gene: 7. The specimen sequenced was PBMCs. The clonotype was recovered from a woman younger than 35 in good health and CMV-seropositive. This sequence joins TRBV28 and TRBJ2-7; 9 positions agree with TRBD2. The CDR3 reads CASSLISSGVYEQYF. The CDR3 DNA sequence: TGTGCCAGCAGTTTGATTTCTAGCGGGGTGTACGAGCAGTACTTC.